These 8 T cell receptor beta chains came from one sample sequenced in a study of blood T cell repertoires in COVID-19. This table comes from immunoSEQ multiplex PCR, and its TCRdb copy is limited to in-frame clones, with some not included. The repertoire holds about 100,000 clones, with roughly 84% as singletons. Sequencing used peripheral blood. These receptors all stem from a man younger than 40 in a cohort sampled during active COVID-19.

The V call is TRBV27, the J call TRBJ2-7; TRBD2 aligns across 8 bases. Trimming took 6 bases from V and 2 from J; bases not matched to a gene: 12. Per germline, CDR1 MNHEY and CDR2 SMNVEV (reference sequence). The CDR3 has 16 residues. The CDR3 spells CASRTSGSGETYEQYF. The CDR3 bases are TGTGCCAGCAGGACTTCAGGTAGCGGGGAGACCTACGAGCAGTACTTC.

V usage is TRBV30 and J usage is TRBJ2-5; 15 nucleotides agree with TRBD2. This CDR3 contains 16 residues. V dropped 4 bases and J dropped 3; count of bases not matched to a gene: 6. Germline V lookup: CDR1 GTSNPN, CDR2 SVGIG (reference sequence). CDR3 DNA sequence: TGTGCCTGGACCAAAGGGACTAGCGGGGGGAAAGAGACCCAGTACTTC. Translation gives CAWTKGTSGGKETQYF.

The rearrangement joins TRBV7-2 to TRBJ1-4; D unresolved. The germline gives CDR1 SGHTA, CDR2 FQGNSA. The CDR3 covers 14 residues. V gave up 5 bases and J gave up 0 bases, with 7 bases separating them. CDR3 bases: TGTGCCAGCAGCCTTATTGCAACTAATGAAAAACTGTTTTTT. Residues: CASSLIATNEKLFF. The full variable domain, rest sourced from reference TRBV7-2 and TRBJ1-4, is GAGVSQSPSNKVTEKGKDVELRCDPISGHTALYWYRQSLGQGLEFLIYFQGNSAPDKSGLPSDRFSAERTGGSVSTLTIQRTQQEDSAVYLCASSLIATNEKLFFGSGTQLSVL.

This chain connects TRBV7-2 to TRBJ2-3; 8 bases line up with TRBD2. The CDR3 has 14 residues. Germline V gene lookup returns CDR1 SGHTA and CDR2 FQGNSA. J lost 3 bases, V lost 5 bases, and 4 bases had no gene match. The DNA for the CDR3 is TGTGCCAGCAGCCTGGCGGGGGGAACAGATACGCAGTATTTT. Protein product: CASSLAGGTDTQYF.

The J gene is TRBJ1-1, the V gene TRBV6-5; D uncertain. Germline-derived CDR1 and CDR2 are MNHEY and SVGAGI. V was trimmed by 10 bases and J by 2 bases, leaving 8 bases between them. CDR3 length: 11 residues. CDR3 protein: CAITVNTEAFF. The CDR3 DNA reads TGTGCCATAACAGTTAACACTGAAGCTTTCTTT.

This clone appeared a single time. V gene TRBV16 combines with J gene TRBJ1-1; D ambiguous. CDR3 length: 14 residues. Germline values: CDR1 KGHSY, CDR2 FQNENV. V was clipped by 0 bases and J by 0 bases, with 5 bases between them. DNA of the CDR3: TGTGCCAGCAGCCAATCGAGAATGAACACTGAAGCTTTCTTT. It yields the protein CASSQSRMNTEAFF.

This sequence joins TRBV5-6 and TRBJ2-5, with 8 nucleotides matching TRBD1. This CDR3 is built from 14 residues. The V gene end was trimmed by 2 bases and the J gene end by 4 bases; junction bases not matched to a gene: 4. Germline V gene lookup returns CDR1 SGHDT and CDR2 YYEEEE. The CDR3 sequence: CASSFGQGRETQYF. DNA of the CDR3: TGTGCCAGCAGCTTCGGACAGGGCCGAGAGACCCAGTACTTC.

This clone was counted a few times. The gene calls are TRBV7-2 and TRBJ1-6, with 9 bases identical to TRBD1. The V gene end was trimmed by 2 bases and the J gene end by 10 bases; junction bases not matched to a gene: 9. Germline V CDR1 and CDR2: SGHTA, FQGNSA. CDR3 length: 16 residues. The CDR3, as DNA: TGTGCCAGCAGCTTAAATGCCGGGACAGGGACCTCACCCCTCCACTTT. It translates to CASSLNAGTGTSPLHF.